This T cell receptor (beta chain) was documented in a study of neoadjuvant anti-PD-1 for oral cavity cancer. Looking at the study overall: Most patients had three to four biweekly doses of 3 mg/kg nivolumab before resection. Around day 43, patients without progression received a fourth nivolumab dose before surgery. The study, taken as a whole, reports: Post-nivolumab, blood T cell clonality was significantly elevated in non-responders.

CDR3 size: 14 residues. Germline loops: CDR1 MNHNY, CDR2 SVGAGI (reference sequence). Deletions cut 6 bases from V and 5 bases from J, with 14 bases between. Using immunoSEQ multiplex PCR, the repertoire was profiled, and TCRdb retains in-frame clones only, with some absent. The sample carries over 30,000 clones, just under 90% recorded once. A word on this clone: Its antigen is not identified.

These newly diagnosed stage II-IVA oral cavity squamous cell carcinoma patients had no prior systemic or radiation treatment. The receptor's source is a person aged 35-79 years with oral cavity squamous cell carcinoma. The chain employs TRBV6-6 and TRBJ2-1; D tentatively reads TRBD1 or TRBD2 (5 bases each). Source: PBMCs, taken before nivolumab (anti-PD-1) treatment. For the CDR3, the DNA is TGTGCCAGCAGGTACCGGGACGTCCACAATGAGCAGTTCTTC. Translating it yields CASRYRDVHNEQFF.